Reported below is one T cell receptor beta chain. Its specificity is not known. Using immunoSEQ multiplex PCR, the repertoire was profiled, and TCRdb retains in-frame clones only, with some absent. The data hold some 96,000 clones, with approximately 88% observed a single time. These data originate in a study of T cell responses to AZD1222 COVID-19 vaccine. Points from the study as a whole: Across the whole spike, CD4 TCRs peaked at regions 160-218 and 743-854. AZD1222 recipients seropositive at baseline numbered only six or seven. In the spike-specific TCR repertoire, nearly half reportedly target unmutated variant regions.

This CDR3 has 14 amino acids. CDR1 and CDR2 (germline): SGHTA, FQGNSA. V lost 4 bases to trimming and J lost 0 bases, with 8 bases between them. The clonotype comes from an adult in good health. The chain has TRBV7-2 and TRBJ2-3, with D tentatively TRBD2 (5 bases). This sample comprised peripheral blood, obtained on day 0 of AZD1222 vaccination. The CDR3 loop reads CASSSGESTDTQYF. CDR3 nucleotides: TGTGCCAGCAGCTCCGGGGAAAGCACAGATACGCAGTATTTT. The full variable domain, its missing parts supplied by reference TRBV7-2 and TRBJ2-3, is GAGVSQSPSNKVTEKGKDVELRCDPISGHTALYWYRQSLGQGLEFLIYFQGNSAPDKSGLPSDRFSAERTGGSVSTLTIQRTQQEDSAVYLCASSSGESTDTQYFGPGTRLTVL.